This TCR beta chain emerged from a study of blood T cell repertoires in COVID-19. Study information: The United States, Italy and Spain were the sources of the acute and convalescent COVID-19 samples. T cells, B-cell-depleted T cells, or PBMCs supplied cDNA or gDNA.

Germline CDR1 and CDR2: KGHSH and LQKENI. Trimming shortened V by 3 bases and J by 4 bases, and 14 bases separated the two germline ends. The CDR3 sequence is 15 residues long. In its sample, this clone was seen a few times. Assay: immunoSEQ multiplex PCR; the TCRdb copy retains only in-frame clones and omits some. The profile shows about 370,000 clones, 80% to 90% of them singletons. In terms of age and location, participants ranged from about 18 to 89 years and lived in fewer than 30 US areas. Clinical histories supplied by participants themselves formed the basis of cohort assignment. The clonotype comes from a man younger than 35 who had recovered from COVID-19. The chain is built from TRBV18 and TRBJ2-3; D may be TRBD1 (6 bases). Sequenced input: PBMCs or T cells enriched from blood (not recorded which). CDR3 amino acids: CASSPSGVWSDTQYF. Here the CDR3 DNA reads TGTGCCAGCTCACCTTCAGGGGTTTGGTCAGATACGCAGTATTTT.